The present T cell receptor beta chain was sequenced within a study of T cell changes during pregnancy in multiple sclerosis. Sequencing was performed with immunoSEQ multiplex PCR; in TCRdb, only in-frame clones are kept and a portion is missing. This sample yields about 40,000 clones, of which 92% are seen a single time; over 10% belongs to the top ten. With respect to this clone: The sample carries other DNA sequences with the same CDR3.

Trimming pared 5 bases from V and 0 bases from J, leaving 11 bases between. The CDR3 runs to 15 residues. Germline assignment: CDR1 SGHVS and CDR2 FQNEAQ. The TCR sequence derives from a female donor with multiple sclerosis, enrolled in a pregnancy study. Sequences were derived from CD8+ T cells from peripheral blood mononuclear cells, sampled in the first trimester of pregnancy. The chain recombines TRBV7-8 with TRBJ1-5, with D perhaps matching TRBD1 (6 bases). CDR3 in DNA: TGTGCCAGCAGCGCGGACAGCTATAGCAATCAGCCCCAGCATTTT. It is translated as CASSADSYSNQPQHF. Filled out from reference TRBV7-8 and TRBJ1-5, the complete variable domain reads GAGVSQSPRYKVAKRGQDVALRCDPISGHVSLFWYQQALGQGPEFLTYFQNEAQLDKSGLPSDRFFAERPEGSVSTLKIQRTQQEDSAVYLCASSADSYSNQPQHFGDGTRLSIL.